This T cell receptor (beta chain) was sequenced in a study of blood T cell repertoires in COVID-19. Study at large: PBMCs, B-cell-depleted T cells, or T cells were the source of the cDNA or gDNA that made up the material.

The assay was immunoSEQ multiplex PCR, and TCRdb's table has in-frame clones only and misses some. The sample yields 150,000 to 200,000 clones, roughly 87% seen once. V gave up 5 bases and J gave up 2 bases; unmatched junction bases: 6. This CDR3 contains 14 residues. Germline V gene lookup returns CDR1 SGHAT and CDR2 FQNNGV. Sequenced input: peripheral blood. The clonotype comes from a woman in her forties or fifties with acute or convalescent COVID-19. V and J are TRBV11-2 and TRBJ2-7; TRBD1 agrees at 7 bases. In DNA, the CDR3 is TGTGCCAGCAGCCCCGGACAGGACCCCTACGAGCAGTACTTC. This codes for CASSPGQDPYEQYF. The complete variable domain, with remaining parts taken from reference TRBV11-2 and TRBJ2-7, reads EAGVAQSPRYKIIEKRQSVAFWCNPISGHATLYWYQQILGQGPKLLIQFQNNGVVDDSQLPKDRFSAERLKGVDSTLKIQPAKLEDSAVYLCASSPGQDPYEQYFGPGTRLTVT.